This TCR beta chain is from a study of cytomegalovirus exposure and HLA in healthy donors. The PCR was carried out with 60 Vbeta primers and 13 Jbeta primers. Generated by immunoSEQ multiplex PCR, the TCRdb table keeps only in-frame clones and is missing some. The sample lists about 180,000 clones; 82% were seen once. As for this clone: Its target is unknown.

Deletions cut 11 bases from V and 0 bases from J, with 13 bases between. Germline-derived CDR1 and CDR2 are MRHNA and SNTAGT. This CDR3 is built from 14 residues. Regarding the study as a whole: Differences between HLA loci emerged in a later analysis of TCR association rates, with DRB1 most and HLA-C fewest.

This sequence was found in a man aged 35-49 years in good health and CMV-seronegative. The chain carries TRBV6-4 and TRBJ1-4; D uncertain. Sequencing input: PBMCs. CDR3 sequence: CAARGNATNEKLFF. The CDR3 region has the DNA TGTGCCGCCCGAGGGAATGCAACTAATGAAAAACTGTTTTTT.